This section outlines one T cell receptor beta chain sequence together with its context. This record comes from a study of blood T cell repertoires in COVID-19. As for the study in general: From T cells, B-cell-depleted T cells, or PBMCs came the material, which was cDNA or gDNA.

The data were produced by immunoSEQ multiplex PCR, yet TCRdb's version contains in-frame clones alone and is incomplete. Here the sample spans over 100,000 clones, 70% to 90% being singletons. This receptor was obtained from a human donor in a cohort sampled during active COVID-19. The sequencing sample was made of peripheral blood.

Here the CDR3 DNA reads TGTGCCAGGAGCGGTAGAAGCTCCTACGAGCAGTACTTC. It yields the protein CARSGRSSYEQYF. The chain joins TRBV6-4 to TRBJ2-7, with D possibly TRBD2 on 5 matching bases. The CDR3 sequence is 13 residues long. The V end was cut by 9 bases, the J end by 0 bases, with 12 bases between. Germline CDR1 MRHNA, CDR2 SNTAGT.